The clone carrying this TCR beta chain occurred once. Its target is not known. This sample was included in a study of T cells in localized non-small cell lung cancer. Study-level findings and limits: Median detection of top 100 tumor clones in adjacent lung was around 57 clones. With higher T cell density in blood came longer overall survival.

Assay: immunoSEQ multiplex PCR; the TCRdb copy retains only in-frame clones and omits some. The sample has approximately 35,000 clones, around 93% seen once. The CDR3 loop spans 18 amino acids. Per the germline V gene, CDR1 is MDHEN and CDR2 is SYDVKM. J gave up 4 bases and V 4 bases, and 14 bases lay outside the gene matches. V and J are TRBV28 and TRBJ2-1, with 9 nucleotides matching TRBD2. Sequencing was performed on peripheral blood mononuclear cells, taken before any cancer treatment. This sequence was found in a female donor over 55 with stage II lung adenocarcinoma. The CDR3 coding sequence is TGTGCCAGCAGTTGGTCTAGCGGGATAGGCACACATTACAATGAGCAGTTCTTC. This translates into CASSWSSGIGTHYNEQFF. Complete variable domain (other parts from reference TRBV28 and TRBJ2-1): DVKVTQSSRYLVKRTGEKVFLECVQDMDHENMFWYRQDPGLGLRLIYFSYDVKMKEKGDIPEGYSVSREKKERFSLILESASTNQTSMYLCASSWSSGIGTHYNEQFFGPGTRLTVL.